What follows is one T cell receptor beta chain and its context. No cognate antigen has been identified for it. Per-nucleotide qualities are absent, and no much larger clonotype sits a single base away. The record originates from a study of blood T cell repertoires in COVID-19 (dated by TCRdb to 2020 to 2021). For context, the study as a whole: Collaborator samples came from the United States, Italy and Spain and covered acute and convalescent phases of COVID-19. The material from the prospective study consisted of cDNA or gDNA derived from T cells, B-cell-depleted T cells, or PBMCs. The dataset comprised deeply sampled blood TCRbeta repertoires from subjects exposed to, actively infected with, or recovered from COVID-19. The repertoires were made available in a free public database intended to serve as a resource for research on the immune response to SARS-CoV-2. Samples came from the ongoing ImmuneRACE study (first 160 participants) plus 1,254 subjects from 6 global collaborators. Sample metadata almost always included a de-identified subject ID, COVID-19 status, age in years and sex. Where available, HLA class I and class II types were obtained from metadata supplied by the sample provider rather than from assay-based typing.

The immunoSEQ Assay, a bias-controlled multiplex PCR, was used to amplify TCRbeta CDR3 regions from genomic DNA. The source study handled its data this way. Nucleated cell counts per sample were estimated from amplification of reference gene primers within the assay. To quantify the absolute abundance of each unique TCRbeta CDR3 rearrangement, sequence reads were collapsed and filtered. For each sample, productive Simpson clonality was calculated by taking the square root of Simpson's diversity index across productive rearrangements. The source is immuneACCESS, and TCRdb retained only in-frame sequences with V and J called. Part of the clones is not carried over; for the studies checked, unresolved V genes explain less than half of this, and the remainder is unexplained. The DNA was the basis for D and trimming; V, J and clone size are from that table. The sample table contains 200,000 to 250,000 clones; only one count was recorded for more than 80% of them. The ten largest clones take up under 10% of the sample.

What the authors observed across the whole study: The quantity of clinical and demographic metadata differed by source and by participant and was supplied without curation.

One collaborating source in Seattle enrolled patients while the patients were actively infected and followed the patients over time throughout the course of disease. The collaborating institutions used their own protocols to collect whole blood in K2EDTA tubes. For TCRbeta analysis, collaborator samples were shipped as frozen whole blood, as isolated PBMCs, or as DNA extracted from either sample type. The clonotype originates from an elderly woman with COVID-19, enrolled during active disease. Sequencing was carried out using peripheral blood.

The CDR3 in this case is CASSLTSGRYEQYF. Read as DNA, the sequence is TGCGCCAGCAGTCTCACTAGCGGGAGATACGAGCAGTACTTC. The chain is made from TRBV4-1 and TRBJ2-7; 11 bases in between match TRBD2. Taken from cysteine to phenylalanine, the CDR3 has 14 residues. CDR3 DNA is the only sequence kept; it has 42 bases, read in frame from the first base. Clipping removes 6 bases from V and 4 bases from J, with 5 as the unmatched junction base count. The CDR1 and CDR2 encoded by the germline V gene are MGHRA and YSYEKL.